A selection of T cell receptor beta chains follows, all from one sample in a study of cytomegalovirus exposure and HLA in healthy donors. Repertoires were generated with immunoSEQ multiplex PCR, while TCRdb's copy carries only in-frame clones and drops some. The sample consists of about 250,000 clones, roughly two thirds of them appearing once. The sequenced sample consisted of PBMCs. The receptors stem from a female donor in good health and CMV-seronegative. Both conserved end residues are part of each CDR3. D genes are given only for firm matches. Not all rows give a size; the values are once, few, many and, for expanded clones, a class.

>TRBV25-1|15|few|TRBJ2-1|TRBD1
CASSVRDREYNEQFF
TGTGCCAGCAGTGTCCGGGACAGAGAATACAATGAGCAGTTCTTC
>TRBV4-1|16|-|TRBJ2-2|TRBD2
CASSPQTPSGGGELFF
TGCGCCAGCAGCCCACAGACTCCTAGCGGGGGCGGGGAGCTGTTTTTT
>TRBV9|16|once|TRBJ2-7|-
CASSPHSLLTAYEQYF
TGTGCCAGCAGCCCCCATTCTTTGCTAACCGCCTACGAGCAGTACTTC
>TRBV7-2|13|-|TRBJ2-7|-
CASSSRDSYEQYF
TGTGCCAGCAGCTCCCGGGACTCCTACGAGCAGTACTTC
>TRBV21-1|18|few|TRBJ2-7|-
CASSKEGRSSGRPYEQYF
TGTGCCAGCAGCAAAGAGGGGAGGTCTAGCGGACGTCCCTACGAGCAGTACTTC
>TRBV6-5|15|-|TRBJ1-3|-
CASSYRLDSGNTIYF
TGTGCCAGCAGTTACAGGCTAGACTCTGGAAACACCATATATTTT
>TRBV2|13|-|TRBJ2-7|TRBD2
CATQSGRGDEQYF
TGTGCCACGCAAAGCGGGAGAGGGGACGAGCAGTACTTC
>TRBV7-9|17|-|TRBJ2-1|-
CSSSLGGGDGDYNEQFF
TGTTCCAGCAGCTTAGGAGGGGGGGACGGGGACTACAATGAGCAGTTCTTC
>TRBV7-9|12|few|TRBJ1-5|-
CSSSLSGQPQHF
TGTTCCAGCAGCTTATCAGGTCAGCCCCAGCATTTT
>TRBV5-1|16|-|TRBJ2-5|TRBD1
CASSLAQGAPQETQYF
TGCGCCAGCAGCTTGGCCCAGGGGGCACCCCAAGAGACCCAGTACTTC
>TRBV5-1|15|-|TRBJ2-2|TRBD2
CASSGLAGKDGELFF
TGCGCCAGCTCAGGACTAGCGGGAAAAGACGGGGAGCTGTTTTTT
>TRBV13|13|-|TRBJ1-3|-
CASSSGRGNTIYF
TGTGCCAGCAGCTCCGGGAGGGGAAACACCATATATTTT
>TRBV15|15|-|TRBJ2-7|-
CATSHDIGSSYEQYF
TGTGCCACCAGCCATGACATTGGGAGCTCCTACGAGCAGTACTTC
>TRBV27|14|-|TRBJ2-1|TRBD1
CASRGVGGGNEQFF
TGTGCCAGCAGGGGTGTAGGGGGCGGCAATGAGCAGTTCTTC
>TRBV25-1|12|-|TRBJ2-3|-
CASPLSRRTQYF
TGTGCCAGCCCCTTGTCCCGGAGAACGCAGTATTTT
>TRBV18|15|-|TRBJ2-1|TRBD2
CASSPELAGGDEQFF
TGTGCCAGCTCACCCGAGCTAGCGGGAGGGGATGAGCAGTTCTTC
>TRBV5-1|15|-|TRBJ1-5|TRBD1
CASSQGTGDGFPQHF
TGCGCCAGCAGCCAGGGGACAGGGGATGGCTTTCCCCAGCATTTT
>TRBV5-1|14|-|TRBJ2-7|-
CASRKDTLSYEQYF
TGCGCCAGCAGAAAGGACACCCTCTCCTACGAGCAGTACTTC
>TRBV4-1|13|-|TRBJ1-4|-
CASSQDPSEKLFF
TGCGCCAGCAGCCAAGACCCGAGCGAAAAACTGTTTTTT
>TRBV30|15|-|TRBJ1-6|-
CAWSGGQGDNSPLHF
TGTGCCTGGAGTGGGGGCCAGGGTGATAATTCACCCCTCCACTTT
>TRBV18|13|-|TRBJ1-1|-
CASSPEENTEAFF
TGTGCCAGCTCTCCGGAGGAGAACACTGAAGCTTTCTTT
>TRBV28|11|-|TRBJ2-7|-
CASSSTPSWYF
TGTGCCAGCAGTTCTACGCCTTCTTGGTACTTC
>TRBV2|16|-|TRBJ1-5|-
CASSAPGENSNQPQHF
TGTGCCAGCAGTGCTCCAGGGGAAAATAGCAATCAGCCCCAGCATTTT
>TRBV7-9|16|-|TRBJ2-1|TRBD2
CSSSLPRLASNNEQFF
TGTTCCAGCAGCTTACCAAGACTAGCGTCCAATAATGAGCAGTTCTTC
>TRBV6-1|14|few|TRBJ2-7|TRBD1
CASSDRSSTYEQYF
TGTGCCAGCTCGGACAGGAGTAGCACCTACGAGCAGTACTTC
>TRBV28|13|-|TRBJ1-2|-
CASTYQGNYGYTF
TGTGCCAGCACCTACCAGGGCAACTATGGCTACACCTTC
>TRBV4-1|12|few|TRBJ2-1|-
CASSQGANEQFF
TGCGCCAGCAGCCAAGGAGCCAATGAGCAGTTCTTC
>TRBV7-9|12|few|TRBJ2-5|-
CASSETGETQYF
TGTGCCAGCAGTGAAACAGGAGAGACCCAGTACTTC
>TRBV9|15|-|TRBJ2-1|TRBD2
CASRVGSSGFDEQFF
TGTGCCAGCAGAGTAGGGAGTAGCGGGTTCGATGAGCAGTTCTTC
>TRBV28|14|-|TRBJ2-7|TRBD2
CASRLAGGHGEQYF
TGTGCCAGCAGGCTAGCGGGAGGGCACGGCGAGCAGTACTTC
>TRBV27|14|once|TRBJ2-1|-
CASSLFGGFNEQFF
TGTGCCAGCAGTTTATTCGGCGGGTTCAATGAGCAGTTCTTC
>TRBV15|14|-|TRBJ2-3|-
CAINQLQGLNTQYF
TGTGCCATCAATCAACTCCAGGGACTCAATACGCAGTATTTT
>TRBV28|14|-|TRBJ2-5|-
CASSLMKPSETQYF
TGTGCCAGCAGTTTGATGAAGCCGTCAGAGACCCAGTACTTC
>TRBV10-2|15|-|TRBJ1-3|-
CASSDSTTFGNTIYF
TGCGCCAGCAGTGATTCCACGACATTTGGAAACACCATATATTTT
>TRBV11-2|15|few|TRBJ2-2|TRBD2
CASSWSSGGIGELFF
TGTGCCAGCAGCTGGTCCAGCGGGGGAATCGGGGAGCTGTTTTTT
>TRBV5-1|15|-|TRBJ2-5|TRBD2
CASSPTTSGRVTQYF
TGCGCCAGCAGCCCTACGACTAGCGGGAGGGTGACCCAGTACTTC